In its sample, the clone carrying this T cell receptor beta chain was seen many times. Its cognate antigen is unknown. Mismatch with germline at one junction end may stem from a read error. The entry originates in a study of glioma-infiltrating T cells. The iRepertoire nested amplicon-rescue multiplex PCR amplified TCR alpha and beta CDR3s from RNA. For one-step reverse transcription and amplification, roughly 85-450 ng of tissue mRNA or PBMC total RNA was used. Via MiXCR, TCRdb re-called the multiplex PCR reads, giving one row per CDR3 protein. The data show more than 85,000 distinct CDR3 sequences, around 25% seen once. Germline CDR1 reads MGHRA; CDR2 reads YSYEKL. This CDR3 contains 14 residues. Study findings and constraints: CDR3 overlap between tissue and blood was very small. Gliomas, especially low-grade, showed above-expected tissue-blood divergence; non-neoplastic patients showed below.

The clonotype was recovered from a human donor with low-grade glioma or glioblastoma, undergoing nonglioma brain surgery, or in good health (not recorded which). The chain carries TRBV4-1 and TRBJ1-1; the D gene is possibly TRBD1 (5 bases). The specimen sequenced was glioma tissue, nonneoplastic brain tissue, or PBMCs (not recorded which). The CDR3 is CANSQAAGQAEAFF. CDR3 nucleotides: TGCGCCAACAGCCAAGCCGCGGGGCAGGCTGAAGCTTTCTTT.